These 32 T cell receptor beta chains came from one sample sequenced in a study of molecular identifiers for immune sequencing clone quantification. One entry per CDR3 protein, called by TCRdb with MiXCR from the PCR reads. The repertoire holds about 640,000 distinct CDR3 sequences, with just under 20% as singletons. The sequenced material came from naive CD8+ T cells from blood, with Jurkat cell RNA spiked in. Subset given: FACS-sorted CD8+CD4-CCR7+CD45RA+ naive T cells. Every receptor here comes from a human donor in good health. Some libraries in this study had Jurkat cell RNA spiked in.

As concerns this clonotype: Without the conserved terminal phenylalanine or tryptophan, this CDR3 likely stems from a read error. V is TRBV5-1 and J is TRBJ2-7; a possible D gene is TRBD1 (5 bases). This CDR3 has 14 residues. In germline, CDR1 is SGHRS, CDR2 YFSETQ. The ends were cut back, 0 bases at V and 2 bases at J, with 9 bases in the middle. In DNA form, the CDR3 reads TGCGCCAGCAGCTTGGCAGGACAAACCTACGAGCAGTACCTC. Its protein product is CASSLAGQTYEQYL.

This clonotype has a handful of counts. The chain carries TRBV20-1 and TRBJ1-2, with D possibly matching TRBD1 (5 bases). V was pared by 4 bases and J by 8 bases, with 14 bases between. The germline V gene has CDR1 DFQATT and CDR2 SNEGSKA (reference sequence). The CDR3 is made up of 12 amino acids. In DNA, the CDR3 is TGCAGTGCTAAAATCGGGGCGTCCGGCTACACCTTC. Translating it yields CSAKIGASGYTF.

The rearrangement joins TRBV6-2 or TRBV6-3 to TRBJ1-5; possible D gene TRBD1, 6 bases. Trimming left V 1 base short and J 1 base short, with 17 bases between. The CDR3 totals 18 residues. Germline values: CDR1 MNHEY, CDR2 SVGEGT. The CDR3 sequence: CASSYYLGGGISNQPQHF. CDR3 sequence (DNA): TGTGCCAGCAGTTACTATTTAGGGGGAGGGATCAGCAATCAGCCCCAGCATTTT.

This clonotype was counted only a few times. The chain links TRBV7-9 to TRBJ2-1; 7 nucleotides agree with TRBD2. Germline assignment: CDR1 SEHNR and CDR2 FQNEAQ (reference sequence). This CDR3 comprises 14 residues. V lost 2 bases to trimming and J lost 7 bases; unmatched junction nucleotides: 5. The CDR3 coding sequence is TGTGCCAGCAGCTTAACGGCGGGAGTGAATGAGCAGTTCTTC. Translation gives CASSLTAGVNEQFF.

For this clonotype: A read error may explain this, as a much larger clone is one base away. V is TRBV7-9 and J is TRBJ1-4; D call uncertain. Germline values: CDR1 SEHNR, CDR2 FQNEAQ (reference sequence). There are 17 residues in the CDR3. The CDR3 sequence: CASSLGPLFATNEELFF. The CDR3 DNA is TGTGCCAGCAGCTTAGGCCCTTTATTTGCAACTAATGAAGAACTGTTTTTT.

This clonotype was detected once. A read error may explain this, as a much larger clone is one base away. This chain links TRBV6-6 with TRBJ1-6; a weak D match, TRBD1 (5 bases). The CDR3 runs 14 residues. The V end lost 2 bases, the J end lost 9 bases, and 11 bases lay between the germline ends. CDR1 MNHNY and CDR2 SVGAGI come from the germline V gene (reference sequence). The CDR3 DNA is TGTGCCAGCAGTTACGAGCAGGGTATTTCACCCCTCCACTTT. Amino acid sequence: CASSYEQGISPLHF.

Comments on this clonotype: A read error may be the cause here, since a much bigger clone is one base away. The chain couples TRBV5-1 to TRBJ2-1; no reliable D call. Germline V gene lookup returns CDR1 SGHRS and CDR2 YFSETQ. CDR3 length: 12 amino acids. CDR3 region: CAGSPAVGEQFF. CDR3 sequence (DNA): TGCGCCGGCAGCCCGGCGGTAGGTGAGCAGTTCTTC. The variable domain in full, with the rest retrieved from reference TRBV5-1 and TRBJ2-1, is KAGVTQTPRYLIKTRGQQVTLSCSPISGHRSVSWYQQTPGQGLQFLFEYFSETQRNKGNFPGRFSGRQFSNSRSEMNVSTLELGDSALYLCAGSPAVGEQFFGPGTRLTVL.

This clonotype was observed at least ten times. The chain joins TRBV27 to TRBJ1-1; maybe TRBD1 (6 bases). CDR1 and CDR2 (germline): MNHEY, SMNVEV (reference sequence). The length of the CDR3 is 14 residues. V was cut by 4 bases and J by 6 bases, with 15 bases left in between. The CDR3 reads CASSSTGFLAEAFF. DNA for the CDR3: TGTGCCAGCAGTTCGACAGGATTTTTAGCTGAAGCTTTCTTT.

This clonotype was seen many times. The chain joins TRBV5-1 to TRBJ1-2, with a possible D match to TRBD1 (5 bases). Trimming shortened V by 4 bases and J by 4 bases, and 17 bases separated the two germline ends. The CDR3 runs 15 residues. Germline V gives CDR1 SGHRS, CDR2 YFSETQ. CDR3 in DNA: TGCGCCAGCAGCGCGCTCCCGACAGACGTCTATGGCTACACCTTC. Translated: CASSALPTDVYGYTF. Full variable domain (remainder filled in from reference TRBV5-1 and TRBJ1-2): KAGVTQTPRYLIKTRGQQVTLSCSPISGHRSVSWYQQTPGQGLQFLFEYFSETQRNKGNFPGRFSGRQFSNSRSEMNVSTLELGDSALYLCASSALPTDVYGYTFGSGTRLTVV.

A note on this clonotype: With a much larger clone just one base away, this may be a read error. The genes are TRBV4-3 and TRBJ2-7; D is tentatively TRBD1 or TRBD2 (5 bases each). This CDR3 contains 15 residues. The germline CDR1 and CDR2 sequences are LGHNA and YSLEER. The DNA for the CDR3 is TGCGCCAGCAGCCAAGATAATATTGCAGGGAGCGAGCAGAACTTC. Its translation is CASSQDNIAGSEQNF.

This rearrangement joins TRBV20-1 to TRBJ2-7; TRBD2 might be the D (5 bases). Germline V gene lookup returns CDR1 DFQATT and CDR2 SNEGSKA (reference sequence). With 3 bases removed from V and 2 bases from J, the gap between germline ends came to 14 bases. The CDR3 is made up of 14 amino acids. The CDR3 region has the DNA TGCAGTGCTAGTTCCGCGGGTGAAACCTACGAGCAGTACTTC. As protein: CSASSAGETYEQYF.

This clonotype was recorded many times. The rearrangement links TRBV29-1 to TRBJ2-1; D is possibly TRBD1 (6 bases). The germline gives CDR1 SQVTM, CDR2 ANQGSEA. CDR3 length equals 13 residues. Between the trimmed V and J ends, which lost 6 bases and 7 bases, there was a span of 16 bases. Here the CDR3 DNA reads TGCAGCGTCGTGCCCAGGGGATCGAATGAGCAGTTCTTC. It encodes CSVVPRGSNEQFF.

This sequence joins TRBV7-2 and TRBJ2-3; TRBD2 matches at 9 bases. This CDR3 has 20 residues. Germline-derived CDR1 and CDR2 are SGHTA and FQGNSA. V was clipped by 1 base and J by 0 bases; unmatched bases: 14. Here the CDR3 reads CASSLGISGGGLFSTDTQYF. CDR3 bases: TGTGCCAGCAGCTTAGGGATTAGCGGGGGAGGACTATTTAGCACAGATACGCAGTATTTT.

The table lists this clonotype with many counts. This rearrangement joins TRBV12-3 or TRBV12-4 to TRBJ2-7; D remains ambiguous. Trimming removed 3 bases from V and 2 bases from J, with 8 bases in between. The CDR3 contains 13 residues. This CDR3 is CASSFQAPYEQYF. The CDR3 DNA is TGTGCCAGCAGTTTCCAGGCACCCTACGAGCAGTACTTC.

V gene TRBV19 combines with J gene TRBJ2-2; 9 positions agree with TRBD2. Germline assignment: CDR1 LNHDA and CDR2 SQIVND (reference sequence). This CDR3 contains 16 residues. J gave up 4 bases and V 8 bases, and 11 bases lay outside the gene matches. CDR3 residues: CASGGGLAGFTGELFF. In DNA, the CDR3 is TGTGCCAGTGGTGGCGGCCTAGCGGGGTTCACCGGGGAGCTGTTTTTT.

This clonotype was detected ten times or more. The gene calls are TRBV19 and TRBJ2-7, with D perhaps assigned TRBD1 or TRBD2 (6 bases each). CDR1 and CDR2 (germline): LNHDA, SQIVND (reference sequence). The CDR3 runs 14 residues. V lost 3 bases to trimming and J lost 2 bases, with 11 bases between them. The CDR3 here is CASSIVGGTYEQYF. The CDR3 DNA is TGTGCCAGTAGTATTGTAGGGGGGACCTACGAGCAGTACTTC. The variable domain in full, with the rest retrieved from reference TRBV19 and TRBJ2-7, is DGGITQSPKYLFRKEGQNVTLSCEQNLNHDAMYWYRQDPGQGLRLIYYSQIVNDFQKGDIAEGYSVSREKKESFPLTVTSAQKNPTAFYLCASSIVGGTYEQYFGPGTRLTVT.

Ten or more counts support this clonotype. The chain employs TRBV7-9 and TRBJ1-1; 9 bases line up with TRBD1. With 4 bases clipped from V and 5 bases from J, the junction kept 5 bases outside the gene matches. This CDR3 is built from 14 residues. The germline V gene encodes CDR1 SEHNR and CDR2 FQNEAQ (reference sequence). The CDR3 DNA follows: TGTGCCAGCAGCTCGACAGGGGGTTGGACTGAAGCTTTCTTT. Protein product: CASSSTGGWTEAFF.

This clonotype occurred many times. The chain joins TRBV5-1 to TRBJ1-1, with unresolved D. The germline gives CDR1 SGHRS, CDR2 YFSETQ. CDR3 length equals 16 residues. Between the trimmed V and J ends, which lost 0 bases and 1 base, there was a span of 13 bases. The CDR3 nucleotides are TGCGCCAGCAGCTTGGCCGGGGTTATTACGAACACTGAAGCTTTCTTT. Protein product: CASSLAGVITNTEAFF.

This chain connects TRBV19 to TRBJ2-1; 14 bases are a match to TRBD2. V gave up 3 bases and J gave up 8 bases; unmatched junction bases: 3. CDR1 is LNHDA and CDR2 is SQIVND in the germline V gene (reference sequence). The CDR3 loop spans 15 amino acids. The CDR3 bases are TGTGCCAGTAGTATCGGACTAGCGGGGGGTTATGAGCAGTTCTTC. It yields the protein CASSIGLAGGYEQFF.

As concerns this clonotype: Relative to the germline gene, one junction end is altered; a read error may explain this. This chain links TRBV11-3 with TRBJ2-1; D may be TRBD1 (6 bases). The germline V gene encodes CDR1 SGHNT and CDR2 YENEEA. The CDR3 is 17 amino acids. This CDR3 is CASSLGRGTSSYNERFF. CDR3 DNA sequence: TGTGCCAGCAGCTTAGGCAGGGGCACAAGCTCCTACAATGAGCGGTTCTTC.

This clonotype was observed many times. The rearrangement joins TRBV4-3 to TRBJ2-3; 7 positions agree with TRBD1. The V gene's germline CDR1 is LGHNA and CDR2 YSLEER. The CDR3 totals 15 residues. The trim removed 5 bases at V and 7 bases at J, leaving 12 bases unmatched. The CDR3 coding sequence is TGCGCCAGCAGCAAGAACAGGGGCCGACCTTATACGCAGTATTTT. The encoded protein is CASSKNRGRPYTQYF.

This clonotype was observed at least ten times. The chain couples TRBV14 to TRBJ2-3; D perhaps matches TRBD2 (5 bases). Germline V gene lookup returns CDR1 SGHDN and CDR2 FVKESK. Trimming removed 0 bases from V and 5 bases from J, with 18 bases in between. This CDR3 has 17 residues. Written as DNA, the CDR3 is TGTGCCAGCAGCCAAGATCTAGGTCCAGCGGCCCAAGATACGCAGTATTTT. It codes for CASSQDLGPAAQDTQYF.

In its sample, this clonotype was seen many times. The V gene is TRBV30, the J gene TRBJ2-1; D is undetermined. The CDR3 is made up of 15 amino acids. Germline lookup yields CDR1 GTSNPN and CDR2 SVGIG (reference sequence). Trimming removed 0 bases at V and 0 bases at J, with 9 bases between. CDR3 nucleotide sequence: TGTGCCTGGAGTGTACTCGTAAGCTCCTACAATGAGCAGTTCTTC. This sequence encodes CAWSVLVSSYNEQFF.

This clonotype was seen repeatedly, ten times or more. The J gene is TRBJ2-3, the V gene TRBV12-3 or TRBV12-4, with D hard to call. Trimming stripped 6 bases from V and 0 bases from J, with 7 bases between. The CDR3 length is 13 residues. The chain's CDR3 is CASSKYSTDTQYF. CDR3 DNA: TGTGCCAGCAGCAAATACAGCACAGATACGCAGTATTTT.

Only a few counts were recorded for this clonotype. This chain uses TRBV27 with TRBJ2-1, with 8 bases aligning to TRBD2. The CDR3 extends over 16 amino acids. V lost 3 bases to trimming and J lost 3 bases; unmatched junction nucleotides: 7. The V gene's germline CDR1 is MNHEY and CDR2 SMNVEV (reference sequence). In DNA form, the CDR3 reads TGTGCCAGCAGTTTGTTGACTAGCGTCCGCTACAATGAGCAGTTCTTC. Translation: CASSLLTSVRYNEQFF.

V gene TRBV7-2 combines with J gene TRBJ2-3; 8 positions match TRBD2. The length of the CDR3 is 16 residues. V trimming: 4 bases; J trimming: 2 bases; junction bases outside the gene matches: 8. Germline CDR1 is SGHTA and CDR2 is FQGNSA. The CDR3 bases are TGTGCCAGCAGCTACTCGGGGGGGCAGGACACAGATACGCAGTATTTT. Translating it yields CASSYSGGQDTDTQYF.

Turning to this clonotype: An end of the junction differs from the germline gene, which may be a read error. V is TRBV7-2 and J is TRBJ1-2; D gene uncertain. This CDR3 is built from 15 residues. Germline lookup yields CDR1 SGHTA and CDR2 FQGNSA. CDR3 DNA: TGCGCCAGCAGCCAAGATTCCGGGATGAACTATGGCTACGCCTTC. Translation gives CASSQDSGMNYGYAF. The whole variable domain, remainder taken from reference TRBV7-2 and TRBJ1-2, is GAGVSQSPSNKVTEKGKDVELRCDPISGHTALYWYRQSLGQGLEFLIYFQGNSAPDKSGLPSDRFSAERTGGSVSTLTIQRTQQEDSAVYLCASSQDSGMNYGYAFGSGTRLTVV.

As concerns this clonotype: This may come from a read error, since a much larger clone is one base off. The chain has TRBV28 and TRBJ2-3; weak D call: TRBD1 (6 bases). The J call is in doubt because the DNA end fits TRBJ1-5 better. Per germline, CDR1 MDHEN and CDR2 SYDVKM. CDR3 length equals 15 residues. CDR3 loop: CASNSVGGTSDTQHF. The CDR3 coding sequence is TGTGCCAGCAACTCAGTGGGCGGGACATCTGATACGCAGCATTTT.

J is TRBJ2-7 and V is TRBV7-2; weak D call: TRBD2 (6 bases). CDR3 length: 15 amino acids. With 5 bases removed from V and 2 bases from J, the gap between germline ends came to 16 bases. Germline lookup yields CDR1 SGHTA and CDR2 FQGNSA. CDR3 residues: CASSLGWDFAYEQYF. Written as DNA, the CDR3 is TGTGCCAGCAGCCTCGGATGGGACTTTGCCTACGAGCAGTACTTC.

Many counts were recorded for this clonotype. The V and J genes are TRBV7-3 and TRBJ2-3; either TRBD1 or TRBD2 may fit D (5 bases each). The germline V and J ends were trimmed by 5 bases and 4 bases, with 16 bases remaining between them. Per the germline V gene, CDR1 is SGHTA and CDR2 is FQGTGA. The CDR3 loop spans 15 amino acids. The CDR3 region is CASSATGTAADTQYF. Written as DNA, the CDR3 is TGTGCCAGCAGCGCGACCGGGACGGCAGCAGATACGCAGTATTTT.

The chain employs TRBV11-2 and TRBJ2-7, with a weak D call TRBD2 (7 bases). The V end lost 1 base, the J end lost 1 base, and 14 bases lay between the germline ends. Per the germline V gene, CDR1 is SGHAT and CDR2 is FQNNGV. The length of the CDR3 is 16 residues. CDR3 coding DNA: TGTGCCAGCAGCTTAGTAGTTGCGGGGGCGTCCTACGAGCAGTACTTC. It codes for CASSLVVAGASYEQYF.

This rearrangement joins TRBV20-1 to TRBJ2-1; D gene uncertain. CDR3 length: 12 amino acids. CDR1 and CDR2 (germline): DFQATT, SNEGSKA (reference sequence). V lost 0 bases and J 5 bases, leaving 5 bases between the germline ends. CDR3 loop: CSARDLDNEQFF. In DNA form, the CDR3 reads TGCAGTGCTAGAGATCTAGACAATGAGCAGTTCTTC.